This T cell receptor (beta chain) emerged from a study of cytomegalovirus exposure and HLA in healthy donors. Among the 120 or so subjects of the validation cohort, separate from the roughly 670-subject first cohort, were the donors. V lost 6 bases, J lost 2 bases, and 7 bases stayed unmatched. From germline, CDR1 is SNHLY and CDR2 FYNNEI. The CDR3 is made up of 15 amino acids. Produced via immunoSEQ multiplex PCR; TCRdb's table is partial and in-frame only. The table has 180,000 or so clones, more than 65% seen once. A note on this clone: No antigen is known for it.

Study-wide results and limits: Cytomegalovirus-associated status was assigned to roughly 160 TCR beta chains.

The receptor's source is a woman aged 25 to 39 in good health and CMV-seropositive. The chain combines TRBV2 with TRBJ2-3, with 8 positions matching TRBD1. Source material: PBMCs. CDR3: CASSRQGLNTDTQYF. CDR3 DNA: TGTGCCAGCAGCCGACAGGGGCTGAACACAGATACGCAGTATTTT.